This T cell receptor (beta chain) was identified in a study of Ad26.COV2.S vaccination and SARS-CoV-2 variants. Overall study results and limits: Analyses that measured TCR breadth and depth may have underestimated total T cell responses.

TCRdb keeps only in-frame clones here, not all; method: immunoSEQ multiplex PCR. The sample carries approximately 480,000 clones, approximately 90% recorded once. This clone has just one count. Its antigen remains unidentified. Treatment noted: some 20 received Ad26.COV2.S at low or high dose, single or two shots; 5 received placebo; per-sample allocation not given. Each sample was drawn 63 days after the first injection (of vaccine or placebo). The sequence was obtained from a person aged 18-60 years who received the Ad26.COV2.S COVID-19 vaccine or a placebo. The material was peripheral blood, obtained in a trial of Ad26.COV2.S vaccine versus placebo.

DNA for the CDR3: TGTGCCACAGGGGCCGCCCTCGGCTACACCTTC. Translating it yields CATGAALGYTF. The J gene is TRBJ1-2, the V gene TRBV6-5, with D possibly matching TRBD1 (6 bases). This CDR3 comprises 11 residues. Germline CDR1 is MNHEY and CDR2 is SVGAGI. Trimming shortened V by 10 bases and J by 8 bases, and 14 bases separated the two germline ends.